This T cell receptor (beta chain) was obtained from a study of Ad26.COV2.S vaccination and SARS-CoV-2 variants (dated by TCRdb to the early 2020s). Background on the whole study: Donors in the vaccine arm were drawn from COV1001, a multicentre, randomized, double-blind, placebo-controlled phase I-IIa trial testing Ad26.COV2.S in healthy adults. Ad26.COV2.S was given intramuscularly at 5x10^10 or 1x10^11 viral particles, as a single shot or as two shots 56 days apart. Participants in the trial were split at random into five groups of five each, receiving low-dose or high-dose Ad26.COV2.S once or twice, or else placebo on both occasions. TCRbeta repertoire sequencing was used to assess the specificity and breadth of SARS-CoV-2-reactive T cell receptors after Ad26.COV2.S vaccination. Blinding of investigators to trial group allocation was maintained during experiments and outcome assessment. The TCR-sequenced set comprised around 32 samples: around 20 Ad26.COV2.S vaccine recipients, 5 placebo recipients and 8 SARS-CoV-2 convalescent individuals.

Remarks on this clone: The specificity of this receptor is unknown. Base qualities were left out, and no much larger clone turns up one base away.

The research as a whole found: Ad26.COV2.S recipients had higher spike-specific TCR breadth than placebo recipients (P = 0.0014). Non-spike TCR breadth was comparable between vaccine and placebo recipients, consistent with the vaccine containing only spike. The study lacked the statistical power to compare responses across vaccine doses or regimens. The authors noted that total T cell responses may have been underestimated by the TCR breadth and depth analyses. Substantial breadth of spike-specific CD8+ and CD4+ T cell responses was reported after vaccination.

CDR3 length: 14 amino acids, cysteine to phenylalanine. Only the CDR3 DNA stays, 42 bases, in frame from base 1. Trimming leaves V shorter by 1 base and J shorter by 7 bases, with the junction holding 6 bases beyond the gene matches. As encoded in the germline V gene (reference sequence), CDR1 is LNHNV while CDR2 is YYDKDF. The sample's treatment or condition label, decoded: about 20 received Ad26.COV2.S at low or high dose, single or two shots; about 5 received placebo; per-sample allocation not given. For vaccine and placebo recipients, the sequenced repertoires came from samples collected on day 63 after the first injection. Between 29 July and 7 August 2020, Cohort 1b enrolled about 27 adults aged 18-55 years at one site in Boston, USA. Ad26.COV2.S was a replication-incompetent adenovirus type 26 vector that expressed a prefusion-stabilized SARS-CoV-2 spike protein derived from the original Wuhan strain.

The immunoSEQ Assay was used to sequence TCRbeta CDR3 regions. After extraction, genomic DNA underwent amplification by bias-controlled multiplex PCR, followed by high-throughput sequencing. From the authors' description of their analysis: To quantify the absolute abundance of every unique TCRbeta CDR3 region, sequences were collapsed and filtered. T cell fraction was estimated by normalizing TCRbeta template counts to usable DNA, which was measured by amplifying reference genes present in all nucleated cells. Repertoire TCRs were annotated as SARS-CoV-2-specific by exact matching of V gene, CDR3 amino acid sequence and J gene to a known reactive TCR set. The reference SARS-CoV-2 TCR set was derived from MIRA and filtered for enrichment in COVID-19-positive ImmuneCODE repertoires, a step that removed public or cross-reactive TCRs. Using the MIRA antigens, annotated TCRs were further analysed by specific ORF or by position within an ORF. Breadth was defined as annotated unique rearrangements over total unique productive rearrangements; depth was the summed frequency of those rearrangements. TCR breadth was compared between groups using two-sided Wilcoxon rank-sum tests. The clones in this table, taken by TCRdb from immuneACCESS, are in-frame only. Not every clone is retained; where verified, under half of the shortfall comes from an unresolved V gene, and the cause of the rest is unknown. The V and J calls and clone size were taken over from that table, and D and trimming were inferred from the DNA. This sample lists a few hundred thousand clones; over 75% were detected once. The top ten hold 1.5% to 2% of the sample.

The input for sequencing was peripheral blood, taken in a trial of Ad26.COV2.S vaccine versus placebo. This receptor was taken from a person between 18 and 60 years old who received the Ad26.COV2.S COVID-19 vaccine or a placebo. The chain is made from TRBV15 and TRBJ2-7; TRBD2 fits 8 bases in the junction. The DNA sequence is given as TGTGCCACCAGCAGAGCCAGCGGGAGAGGGGAGCAGTACTTC. Its product reads: CATSRASGRGEQYF.